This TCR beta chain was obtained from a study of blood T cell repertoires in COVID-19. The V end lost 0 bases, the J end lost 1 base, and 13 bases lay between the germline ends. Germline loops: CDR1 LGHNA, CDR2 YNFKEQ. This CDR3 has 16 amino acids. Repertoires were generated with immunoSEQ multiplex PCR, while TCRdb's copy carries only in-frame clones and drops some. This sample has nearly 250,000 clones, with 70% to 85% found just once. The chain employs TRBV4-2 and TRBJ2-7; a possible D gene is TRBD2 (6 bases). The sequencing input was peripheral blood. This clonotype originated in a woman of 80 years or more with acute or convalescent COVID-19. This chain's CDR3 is CASSQENAGPSYEQYF. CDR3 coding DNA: TGTGCCAGCAGCCAAGAAAACGCGGGGCCTTCCTACGAGCAGTACTTC.